One sample yielded the 28 T cell receptor beta chains listed below, sequenced in a study of PD-L1 blockade in urothelial cancer. Assay: immunoSEQ multiplex PCR; the TCRdb copy retains only in-frame clones and omits some. The data show some 100,000 clones, about 89% seen once. The sample here was PBMCs, taken around atezolizumab (anti-PD-L1) treatment. The receptor source for this set is an elderly woman with urothelial cancer.

The V gene is TRBV18, the J gene TRBJ2-3; 9 nucleotides align to TRBD2. This CDR3 contains 18 residues. Per the germline V gene, CDR1 is KGHSH and CDR2 is LQKENI. Trimming at V came to 3 bases and at J to 4 bases, leaving 14 bases not matched to a gene. CDR3 nucleotides: TGTGCCAGCTCACCCATACCTCCGGGACTAGCAATAGCAGATACGCAGTATTTT. Translated, it gives CASSPIPPGLAIADTQYF.

The rearrangement joins TRBV2 to TRBJ1-1; 8 nucleotides line up with TRBD1. The V and J ends lost 3 bases and 6 bases, in that order; junction bases with no gene match: 12. The CDR3 consists of 16 residues. Germline loops: CDR1 SNHLY, CDR2 FYNNEI. This CDR3 reads CASSEGTGQGFPEAFF. The DNA of the CDR3 is TGTGCCAGCAGTGAGGGTACAGGACAGGGATTCCCTGAAGCTTTCTTT.

CDR3 bases: TGTGCCAGCAGTGAGGTGGCAGGGGGTTTTGGCTACACCTTC. Protein: CASSEVAGGFGYTF. V and J are TRBV2 and TRBJ1-2, with 7 positions matching TRBD1. The CDR3 consists of 14 residues. Germline CDR1 and CDR2: SNHLY and FYNNEI. Trimming cost V 3 bases and J 7 bases; bases outside gene matches: 8.

V usage is TRBV5-1 and J usage is TRBJ1-4; D is possibly TRBD1 (5 bases). Trimming took 0 bases from V and 8 from J, leaving 14 bases between them. The CDR3 sequence is 15 residues long. CDR1 and CDR2 (germline): SGHRS, YFSETQ. CDR3 bases: TGCGCCAGCAGCTTGGCGGGGGGATGGGAGGAAAAACTGTTTTTT. Translating it yields CASSLAGGWEEKLFF.

This chain connects TRBV28 to TRBJ2-4; D might be TRBD2 (6 bases). V lost 3 bases to trimming and J lost 3 bases, with 12 bases between them. This CDR3 contains 15 residues. Germline CDR1 MDHEN, CDR2 SYDVKM. The DNA for the CDR3 is TGTGCCAGCAGTTTGGGGGGACCCAACAAAAACATTCAGTACTTC. It codes for CASSLGGPNKNIQYF. The complete variable domain, with remaining parts taken from reference TRBV28 and TRBJ2-4, reads DVKVTQSSRYLVKRTGEKVFLECVQDMDHENMFWYRQDPGLGLRLIYFSYDVKMKEKGDIPEGYSVSREKKERFSLILESASTNQTSMYLCASSLGGPNKNIQYFGAGTRLSVL.

V and J are TRBV7-7 and TRBJ2-1; TRBD2 agrees at 11 bases. The ends lost 4 bases at V and 2 bases at J; junction bases unmatched: 4. The germline V gene has CDR1 SSHAT and CDR2 FNYEAQ (reference sequence). There are 16 residues in the CDR3. For the CDR3, the DNA is TGTGCCAGCAGCTCTGGGACTAGCGGTACCTACAATGAGCAGTTCTTC. Translation: CASSSGTSGTYNEQFF.

This chain joins TRBV4-2 and TRBJ1-3, with TRBD1 identical over 8 bases. With 0 bases clipped from V and 0 bases from J, the junction kept 7 bases outside the gene matches. Germline V CDR1 and CDR2: LGHNA, YNFKEQ. The CDR3 covers 18 residues. CDR3 nucleotides: TGTGCCAGCAGCCAAGATCGTGCAGGACAGGGCTCTGGAAACACCATATATTTT. Translating it yields CASSQDRAGQGSGNTIYF.

This chain uses TRBV1 with TRBJ2-2; the table calls TRBD1, which could not be checked here. TRBV1 is given as a pseudogene. This CDR3 contains 16 residues. In nucleotides, the CDR3 is TGCACCAGCACGGACAGGCCGAACGTCGACACCGGGGAGCTGTTTTTT. This translates into CTSTDRPNVDTGELFF.

The chain combines TRBV9 with TRBJ2-5, with TRBD2 matching over 9 bases. This CDR3 comprises 15 residues. CDR1 SGDLS and CDR2 YYNGEE come from the germline V gene. Germline trimming cut 0 bases from V and 2 bases from J; bases unmatched to any gene: 2. The CDR3 here is CASSVASGEQETQYF. The CDR3 bases are TGTGCCAGCAGCGTAGCTAGCGGGGAACAAGAGACCCAGTACTTC.

J is TRBJ2-7 and V is TRBV20-1, with D perhaps matching TRBD2 (6 bases). CDR1 is DFQATT and CDR2 is SNEGSKA in the germline V gene (reference sequence). Trimming shortened V by 6 bases and J by 3 bases, and 9 bases separated the two germline ends. The CDR3 consists of 11 residues. The CDR3 DNA sequence: TGCAGTGCCCCGGGACTCTACGAGCAGTACTTC. It codes for CSAPGLYEQYF.

The V and J genes are TRBV18 and TRBJ1-1; D is unresolved. The CDR3 has 16 amino acids. V was trimmed by 0 bases and J by 1 base, leaving 12 bases between them. CDR1 is KGHSH and CDR2 is LQKENI in the germline V gene. The CDR3 region has the DNA TGTGCCAGCTCACCACCGAGCTCACAGAAGAACACTGAAGCTTTCTTT. It encodes CASSPPSSQKNTEAFF.

Written as DNA, the CDR3 is TGTGCCAGCAGCACCCGACAGGGCGGTTCCTACGAGCAGTACTTC. Translated: CASSTRQGGSYEQYF. This rearrangement joins TRBV7-2 to TRBJ2-7; 7 bases are shared with TRBD1. The CDR3 is 15 residues long. Germline lookup yields CDR1 SGHTA and CDR2 FQGNSA. The trim removed 5 bases at V and 1 base at J, leaving 8 bases unmatched. Full variable domain (outside the CDR3, taken from reference TRBV7-2 and TRBJ2-7): GAGVSQSPSNKVTEKGKDVELRCDPISGHTALYWYRQSLGQGLEFLIYFQGNSAPDKSGLPSDRFSAERTGGSVSTLTIQRTQQEDSAVYLCASSTRQGGSYEQYFGPGTRLTVT.

The rearrangement uses TRBV19 and TRBJ2-7, with a tentative D call TRBD1 (5 bases). From germline, CDR1 is LNHDA and CDR2 SQIVND (reference sequence). The CDR3 has 15 residues. V lost 3 bases and J lost 7, with 19 bases in between. CDR3 sequence (DNA): TGTGCCAGTAGTATTTCAGGAGACAGATTTGAGGAGCAGTACTTC. The encoded protein is CASSISGDRFEEQYF.

The rearrangement links TRBV28 to TRBJ1-5; D is possibly TRBD1 (6 bases). V was shortened by 3 bases and J by 5 bases, with 11 bases between the two germline ends. The CDR3 is made up of 14 amino acids. The V gene's germline CDR1 is MDHEN and CDR2 SYDVKM. The chain's CDR3 is CASSLGGGYQPQHF. CDR3 DNA sequence: TGTGCCAGCAGTTTGGGAGGGGGATATCAGCCCCAGCATTTT.

The rearrangement joins TRBV11-2 to TRBJ2-5; D gene ambiguous. Germline assignment: CDR1 SGHAT and CDR2 FQNNGV. Trimming removed 3 bases from V and 5 bases from J, with 10 bases in between. The CDR3 runs 13 residues. CDR3: CASSLGSQETQYF. Here the CDR3 DNA reads TGTGCCAGCAGCTTGGGCAGCCAGGAGACCCAGTACTTC. The full variable domain, its missing parts supplied by reference TRBV11-2 and TRBJ2-5, is EAGVAQSPRYKIIEKRQSVAFWCNPISGHATLYWYQQILGQGPKLLIQFQNNGVVDDSQLPKDRFSAERLKGVDSTLKIQPAKLEDSAVYLCASSLGSQETQYFGPGTRLLVL.

The chain is built from TRBV9 and TRBJ2-3; D not resolved. The germline V gene has CDR1 SGDLS and CDR2 YYNGEE. Trimming removed 0 bases from V and 2 bases from J, with 7 bases in between. The CDR3 has 14 amino acids. The CDR3 loop reads CASSVDSNTDTQYF. The CDR3 region has the DNA TGTGCCAGCAGCGTAGACAGCAACACAGATACGCAGTATTTT.

This clone was counted only a few times. This chain joins TRBV2 and TRBJ2-7; D is uncertain. This CDR3 has 13 residues. The germline V gene encodes CDR1 SNHLY and CDR2 FYNNEI. Trimming removed 4 bases from V and 1 base from J, with 8 bases in between. The CDR3, as DNA: TGTGCCAGCAGTGTGTCCCAGTCCTACGAGCAGTACTTC. Its protein is CASSVSQSYEQYF.

The chain has TRBV28 and TRBJ1-2; 8 bases match TRBD1. This CDR3 contains 14 residues. Germline V gives CDR1 MDHEN, CDR2 SYDVKM. The junction had 7 bases not matched to a gene; V was cut back by 4 bases and J by 6 bases. The CDR3 nucleotides are TGTGCCAGCAGTTCCCAAGACAGGGGAGATGGCTACACCTTC. Its translation: CASSSQDRGDGYTF.

This chain links TRBV2 with TRBJ1-5; possibly TRBD1 for D (5 bases). The CDR3 length is 14 residues. Germline V gene lookup returns CDR1 SNHLY and CDR2 FYNNEI. With 4 bases removed from V and 7 bases from J, the gap between germline ends came to 14 bases. CDR3 loop: CASSVGQGNQPQHF. DNA of the CDR3: TGTGCCAGCAGTGTGGGGCAGGGTAACCAGCCCCAGCATTTT.

V gene TRBV7-3 combines with J gene TRBJ1-2; TRBD1 matches 7 bases. CDR3 length equals 15 residues. The germline CDR1 and CDR2 sequences are SGHTA and FQGTGA. The V segment lost 3 bases and the J segment 4 bases; nucleotides outside the gene matches: 8. The CDR3 region has the DNA TGTGCCAGCAGCTTGGTAGGAGGGGGCATCTATGGCTACACCTTC. Encoded protein: CASSLVGGGIYGYTF.

The V and J genes are TRBV7-8 and TRBJ2-5; D gene unclear. Germline V gene sequence: CDR1 SGHVS, CDR2 FQNEAQ. With 1 base removed from V and 1 base from J, the gap between germline ends came to 7 bases. The CDR3 totals 14 residues. In DNA, the CDR3 is TGTGCCAGCAGCTTAGAAGCCCTCCAAGAGACCCAGTACTTC. It is translated as CASSLEALQETQYF.

J is TRBJ2-1 and V is TRBV28, with 7 bases identical to TRBD1. The CDR3 runs to 16 residues. Germline CDR1 reads MDHEN; CDR2 reads SYDVKM. Losses at the gene ends were 8 bases for V and 3 bases for J; bases not matched to a gene: 13. The CDR3 protein is CASLRLDRAIYNEQFF. Here the CDR3 DNA reads TGTGCCAGCCTCCGTCTCGACAGGGCTATCTACAATGAGCAGTTCTTC.

This clone was observed a single time. The V gene is TRBV12-5, the J gene TRBJ2-3; 13 bases fit TRBD2. Losses at the gene ends were 2 bases for V and 0 bases for J; bases not matched to a gene: 11. This CDR3 is 20 amino acids long. Per germline, CDR1 LGHNT and CDR2 FRNRAP. CDR3: CASGLFGLAGAPNSTDTQYF. The DNA for the CDR3 is TGTGCTAGTGGTTTGTTCGGACTAGCGGGAGCCCCGAACAGCACAGATACGCAGTATTTT.

Here the CDR3 reads CASSISGQPQHF. CDR3 nucleotides: TGTGCCAGTAGTATCTCAGGGCAGCCCCAGCATTTT. The gene calls are TRBV19 and TRBJ1-5, with a tentative D call TRBD1 (5 bases). V was pared by 3 bases and J by 7 bases, with 7 bases between. The CDR3 length is 12 residues. Germline lookup yields CDR1 LNHDA and CDR2 SQIVND (reference sequence).

The chain couples TRBV19 to TRBJ2-1; the D gene is possibly TRBD1 (6 bases). CDR3 length equals 13 residues. Germline V CDR1 and CDR2: LNHDA, SQIVND (reference sequence). V dropped 5 bases and J dropped 3 bases, with 8 bases sitting between them. CDR3 residues: CASSVGHYNEQFF. In DNA, the CDR3 is TGTGCCAGTAGTGTGGGACACTACAATGAGCAGTTCTTC.

The chain couples TRBV18 to TRBJ2-7; D not resolved. Germline CDR1 KGHSH, CDR2 LQKENI. The CDR3 sequence is 13 residues long. The V and J ends lost 2 bases and 4 bases respectively, with 9 bases between them. CDR3 coding DNA: TGTGCCAGCTCACCATTTGGAGAATACGAGCAGTACTTC. Protein sequence: CASSPFGEYEQYF.

The chain carries TRBV18 and TRBJ1-2; 7 bases agree with TRBD1. The junction had 10 bases not matched to a gene; V was cut back by 5 bases and J by 4 bases. This CDR3 contains 15 residues. In germline, CDR1 is KGHSH, CDR2 LQKENI. The CDR3 sequence: CASSADRDRIYGYTF. CDR3 nucleotides: TGTGCCAGCTCAGCTGACCGGGACAGAATCTATGGCTACACCTTC.

This clone came up once. V is TRBV6-1 and J is TRBJ2-5; 12 positions match TRBD2. Trimming at V came to 4 bases and at J to 4 bases, leaving 13 bases not matched to a gene. The germline gives CDR1 MNHNS, CDR2 SASEGT. This CDR3 has 18 amino acids. The CDR3 nucleotides are TGTGCCAGCAGTGTACGACTAGCGGGAGATACGGTGCGAGAGACCCAGTACTTC. Translated, it gives CASSVRLAGDTVRETQYF.